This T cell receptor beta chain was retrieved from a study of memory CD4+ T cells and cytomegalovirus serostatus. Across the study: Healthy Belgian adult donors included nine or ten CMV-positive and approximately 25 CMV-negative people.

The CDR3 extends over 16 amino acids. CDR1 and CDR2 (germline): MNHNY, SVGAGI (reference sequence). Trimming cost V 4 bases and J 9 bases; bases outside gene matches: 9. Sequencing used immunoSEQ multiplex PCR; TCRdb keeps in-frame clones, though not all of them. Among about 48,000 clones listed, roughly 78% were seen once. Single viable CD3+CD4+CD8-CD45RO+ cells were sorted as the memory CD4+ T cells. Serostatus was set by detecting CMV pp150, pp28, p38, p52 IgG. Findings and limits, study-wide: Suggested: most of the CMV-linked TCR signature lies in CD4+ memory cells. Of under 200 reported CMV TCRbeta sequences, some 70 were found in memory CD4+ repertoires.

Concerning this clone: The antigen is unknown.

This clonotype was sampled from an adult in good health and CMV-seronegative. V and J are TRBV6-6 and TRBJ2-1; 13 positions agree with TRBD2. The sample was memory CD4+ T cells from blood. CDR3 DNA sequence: TGTGCCAGCAGTTCCTCGACTAGCGGGAGGCGGCGTGAGCAGTTCTTC. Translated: CASSSSTSGRRREQFF.